Below are 19 T cell receptor beta chains sequenced from a single sample in a study of beta chain features in type 1 diabetes. Their target antigens are unknown. What was sequenced were expressed TCRB transcripts, since all of the isolated RNA had been reverse transcribed. Some clones are missing from TCRdb's copy, which holds only in-frame ones; the method was immunoSEQ multiplex PCR. The table records 130,000 to 150,000 clones, about an eighth of them present only once. Regarding the study as a whole: TCRB CDR3s were moderately but significantly shorter in Type 1 diabetes patients in all four CD4+ subsets.

Sequenced: central memory CD4+ T cells from blood. The receptors here all came from a man in his late teens or twenties with type 1 diabetes.

This clone came up a few times. The chain joins TRBV7-8 to TRBJ2-1, with 12 bases aligning to TRBD2. This CDR3 spans 18 amino acids. Germline V CDR1 and CDR2: SGHVS, FQNEAQ. The ends lost 0 bases at V and 10 bases at J; junction bases unmatched: 13. CDR3 bases: TGTGCCAGCAGCTTAGCACCTGGGGCTAGCGGGGGGGCCTGGGAGCAGTTCTTC. Amino acids: CASSLAPGASGGAWEQFF.

This chain uses TRBV2 with TRBJ2-3, with D maybe TRBD1 (6 bases). Per the germline V gene, CDR1 is SNHLY and CDR2 is FYNNEI. The CDR3 contains 15 residues. V was shortened by 5 bases and J by 0 bases, with 12 bases between the two germline ends. Written as DNA, the CDR3 is TGTGCCAGCAGTTCACAGGGATCTAGCACAGATACGCAGTATTTT. It translates to CASSSQGSSTDTQYF.

This clone came up a few times. The chain uses TRBV25-1 and TRBJ1-1, with D possibly matching TRBD1 (6 bases). The CDR3 is 15 residues long. With 4 bases removed from V and 1 base from J, the gap between germline ends came to 13 bases. Per the germline V gene, CDR1 is MGHDK and CDR2 is SYGVNS. The CDR3 sequence is CASSGPSGANTEAFF. DNA of the CDR3: TGTGCCAGCAGTGGGCCTTCGGGGGCGAACACTGAAGCTTTCTTT.

The table lists this clone with a few counts. The V gene is TRBV7-2, the J gene TRBJ1-1; TRBD1 is a possible D gene (6 bases). Trimming stripped 4 bases from V and 4 bases from J, with 19 bases between. The CDR3 runs 16 residues. Per germline, CDR1 SGHTA and CDR2 FQGNSA. CDR3 nucleotide sequence: TGTGCCAGCAGCTCCCGGTCCCGAACAGGGAGCACTGAAGCTTTCTTT. The encoded protein is CASSSRSRTGSTEAFF.

The chain carries TRBV27 and TRBJ1-2, with D possibly matching TRBD1 (5 bases). The V gene's germline CDR1 is MNHEY and CDR2 SMNVEV (reference sequence). The CDR3 is made up of 13 amino acids. V lost 7 bases, J lost 4 bases, and 13 bases lay in between. DNA for the CDR3: TGTGCCAGCACCCCGGGGGGTTCCTATGGCTACACCTTC. This sequence encodes CASTPGGSYGYTF.

The chain couples TRBV19 to TRBJ1-6; D is undetermined. Trimming shortened V by 7 bases and J by 2 bases, and 9 bases separated the two germline ends. Per the germline V gene, CDR1 is LNHDA and CDR2 is SQIVND (reference sequence). This CDR3 comprises 14 residues. The CDR3 sequence is CASILPTYNSPLHF. In nucleotides, the CDR3 is TGTGCCAGTATATTACCGACCTATAATTCACCCCTCCACTTT.

This clone was seen a handful of times. This rearrangement joins TRBV30 to TRBJ1-2, with TRBD1 identical over 12 bases. The CDR3 loop spans 13 amino acids. V dropped 5 bases and J dropped 8; count of bases not matched to a gene: 6. The germline CDR1 and CDR2 sequences are GTSNPN and SVGIG (reference sequence). DNA for the CDR3: TGTGCCTGGTCGGGACAGGGGGCAGTAGGCTACACCTTC. Translating it yields CAWSGQGAVGYTF.

This clone was counted a few times. The gene calls are TRBV5-5 and TRBJ1-1; no clear D gene. Trimming shortened V by 7 bases and J by 0 bases, and 13 bases separated the two germline ends. The germline V gene encodes CDR1 SGHKS and CDR2 YYEKEE (reference sequence). The CDR3 consists of 14 residues. The CDR3 DNA follows: TGTGCCAGCGGTGCAGGTTTTATGAACACTGAAGCTTTCTTT. This codes for CASGAGFMNTEAFF.

The chain is built from TRBV18 and TRBJ2-5; 8 bases line up with TRBD1. The CDR3 is 18 residues long. CDR1 and CDR2 (germline): KGHSH, LQKENI. The V and J ends lost 0 bases and 5 bases, in that order; junction bases with no gene match: 14. In DNA, the CDR3 is TGTGCCAGCTCACCACCAATTGGATCCAGGGGGCCGACGGAGACCCAGTACTTC. Translating it yields CASSPPIGSRGPTETQYF.

The chain has TRBV29-1 and TRBJ2-7; possibly TRBD2 for D (6 bases). V was clipped by 5 bases and J by 3 bases, with 8 bases between them. Germline values: CDR1 SQVTM, CDR2 ANQGSEA. The CDR3 runs 11 residues. The CDR3 here is CSVREYYEQYF. DNA for the CDR3: TGCAGCGTTCGGGAGTACTACGAGCAGTACTTC.

In this sample, this clone turned up a few times. The chain couples TRBV29-1 to TRBJ1-1, with a weak D call TRBD1 (6 bases). The V and J ends lost 6 bases and 1 base respectively, with 15 bases between them. Per germline, CDR1 SQVTM and CDR2 ANQGSEA. The CDR3 runs 14 residues. The CDR3 bases are TGCAGCGTGGATCCGGGACACAAGAACACTGAAGCTTTCTTT. Translating gives CSVDPGHKNTEAFF. The variable domain in full, with the rest retrieved from reference TRBV29-1 and TRBJ1-1, is SAVISQKPSRDICQRGTSLTIQCQVDSQVTMMFWYRQQPGQSLTLIATANQGSEATYESGFVIDKFPISRPNLTFSTLTVSNMSPEDSSIYLCSVDPGHKNTEAFFGQGTRLTVV.

V and J are TRBV28 and TRBJ2-5; perhaps D is TRBD1 or TRBD2 (6 bases each). From germline, CDR1 is MDHEN and CDR2 SYDVKM. The CDR3 is 16 amino acids. V lost 6 bases, J lost 5 bases, and 22 bases lay in between. In nucleotides, the CDR3 is TGTGCCAGCAGCCCACCGCCGGGGGCGGGTTGGGAGACCCAGTACTTC. This encodes CASSPPPGAGWETQYF.

This clone was seen more than once but under ten times. CDR3 protein: CASSSDIGNYGYTF. In nucleotides, the CDR3 is TGTGCCAGCAGCTCGGACATTGGTAACTATGGCTACACCTTC. This rearrangement joins TRBV5-4 to TRBJ1-2, with D perhaps TRBD1 (5 bases). Trimming removed 3 bases from V and 1 base from J, with 10 bases in between. This CDR3 comprises 14 residues. In germline, CDR1 is SGHNT, CDR2 YYREEE (reference sequence).

This clone came up a few times. The chain uses TRBV5-1 and TRBJ1-1; D call uncertain. The CDR3 totals 13 residues. Germline V gene sequence: CDR1 SGHRS, CDR2 YFSETQ. V lost 5 bases to trimming and J lost 1 base, with 9 bases between them. The CDR3 DNA reads as TGCGCCAGCAGTGAGAATTCGAACACTGAAGCTTTCTTT. Its translation: CASSENSNTEAFF. Drawing the rest from reference TRBV5-1 and TRBJ1-1, the complete variable domain is KAGVTQTPRYLIKTRGQQVTLSCSPISGHRSVSWYQQTPGQGLQFLFEYFSETQRNKGNFPGRFSGRQFSNSRSEMNVSTLELGDSALYLCASSENSNTEAFFGQGTRLTVV.

This clone was observed a handful of times. This sequence joins TRBV6-1 and TRBJ2-5; a possible D gene is TRBD1 (5 bases). The V gene's germline CDR1 is MNHNS and CDR2 SASEGT. V lost 6 bases, J lost 3 bases, and 11 bases lay in between. This CDR3 is built from 13 residues. Here the CDR3 reads CASRVTAKETQYF. The CDR3 region has the DNA TGTGCCAGCAGGGTGACAGCTAAAGAGACCCAGTACTTC.

Ten or more counts support this clone. The rearrangement uses TRBV5-4 and TRBJ1-2, with D unclear. The germline V gene encodes CDR1 SGHNT and CDR2 YYREEE (reference sequence). The ends were cut back, 1 base at V and 2 bases at J, with 9 bases in the middle. The CDR3 sequence is 14 residues long. The CDR3 sequence: CASSLTGDNYGYTF. CDR3 nucleotide sequence: TGTGCCAGCAGCTTGACCGGAGACAACTATGGCTACACCTTC.

This chain uses TRBV6-6 with TRBJ2-7; possibly TRBD2 for D (5 bases). V was pared by 2 bases and J by 5 bases, with 16 bases between. Germline V gives CDR1 MNHNY, CDR2 SVGAGI (reference sequence). The CDR3 runs 15 residues. DNA of the CDR3: TGTGCCAGCAGTTACCCGGACGCCGGGGTGGACGAGCAGTACTTC. Protein: CASSYPDAGVDEQYF.

This clone was counted ten times or more. J is TRBJ1-1 and V is TRBV5-1; TRBD1 agrees at 8 bases. The germline V gene encodes CDR1 SGHRS and CDR2 YFSETQ. V lost 2 bases to trimming and J lost 1 base; unmatched junction nucleotides: 4. CDR3 length: 15 amino acids. The CDR3 here is CASSFRTGKNTEAFF. CDR3 bases: TGCGCCAGCAGCTTCCGGACAGGGAAGAACACTGAAGCTTTCTTT. Combining the CDR3 with reference TRBV5-1 and TRBJ1-1 gives the whole variable domain KAGVTQTPRYLIKTRGQQVTLSCSPISGHRSVSWYQQTPGQGLQFLFEYFSETQRNKGNFPGRFSGRQFSNSRSEMNVSTLELGDSALYLCASSFRTGKNTEAFFGQGTRLTVV.

This clone was seen only a few times. The rearrangement joins TRBV5-1 to TRBJ2-1; 10 bases agree with TRBD2. Trimming took 4 bases from V and 1 from J; bases not matched to a gene: 14. The CDR3 consists of 19 residues. The germline V gene encodes CDR1 SGHRS and CDR2 YFSETQ. CDR3 in DNA: TGCGCCAGCAGCCCACGCCCAAGCGGGGGGGCCTCGTCCTACAATGAGCAGTTCTTC. It translates to CASSPRPSGGASSYNEQFF.